The 9 T cell receptor beta chains below come from one sample, sequenced in a study of siplizumab effects on memory and regulatory T cells. The protocol was immunoSEQ multiplex PCR, while the TCRdb copy is restricted to in-frame clones and leaves out a portion. This sample yields over 100,000 clones, of which 93% are seen a single time; approximately 0.6% belongs to the top ten. What was sequenced was Tregs sorted from blood. The receptors here all came from a human donor in good health.

V is TRBV5-5 and J is TRBJ1-1, with D unresolved. This CDR3 is built from 15 residues. Looked up from germline, CDR1 is SGHKS and CDR2 is YYEKEE (reference sequence). Trimming took 0 bases from V and 0 from J, leaving 9 bases between them. The CDR3 reads CASSLVAGMNTEAFF. CDR3 nucleotides: TGTGCCAGCAGCTTGGTGGCGGGGATGAACACTGAAGCTTTCTTT.

The V gene is TRBV5-4, the J gene TRBJ1-2; 9 bases agree with TRBD1. V shed 3 bases and J 8 bases; nucleotides not matched to a gene: 5. The length of the CDR3 is 13 residues. Germline assignment: CDR1 SGHNT and CDR2 YYREEE (reference sequence). In nucleotides, the CDR3 is TGTGCCAGCAGCTCCCGACAGGGGGACGGCTACACCTTC. Protein product: CASSSRQGDGYTF. The entire variable domain, with the rest obtained from reference TRBV5-4 and TRBJ1-2, is as follows: ETGVTQSPTHLIKTRGQQVTLRCSSQSGHNTVSWYQQALGQGPQFIFQYYREEENGRGNFPPRFSGLQFPNYSSELNVNALELDDSALYLCASSSRQGDGYTFGSGTRLTVV.

The J gene is TRBJ2-6, the V gene TRBV10-1; no definite D call. CDR3 length: 13 residues. Deletions cut 2 bases from V and 2 bases from J, with 1 base between. Germline-derived CDR1 and CDR2 are WNHNN and SYGVQD (reference sequence). This CDR3 reads CASSETGANVLTF. As DNA, the CDR3 is TGCGCCAGCAGTGAGACTGGGGCCAACGTCCTGACTTTC.

This chain links TRBV5-6 with TRBJ2-7, with 7 bases matching TRBD1. Unmatched junction bases numbered 8, after V lost 8 bases and J lost 0 bases. Germline V gene lookup returns CDR1 SGHDT and CDR2 YYEEEE. The CDR3 extends over 14 amino acids. CDR3 in amino acids: CASTDRAISYEQYF. The CDR3 DNA sequence: TGTGCCAGTACTGACAGGGCCATCTCCTACGAGCAGTACTTC. Supplemented by reference TRBV5-6 and TRBJ2-7, the full variable domain reads DAGVTQSPTHLIKTRGQQVTLRCSPKSGHDTVSWYQQALGQGPQFIFQYYEEEERQRGNFPDRFSGHQFPNYSSELNVNALLLGDSALYLCASTDRAISYEQYFGPGTRLTVT.

The gene calls are TRBV19 and TRBJ1-5; maybe TRBD1 (5 bases). From germline, CDR1 is LNHDA and CDR2 SQIVND (reference sequence). The CDR3 consists of 15 residues. Trimming took off 8 bases at V and 0 bases at J, with 14 bases between the two ends. The CDR3 DNA reads TGTGCCAGTGTTAGGGGCGGACATAGCAATCAGCCCCAGCATTTT. It is translated as CASVRGGHSNQPQHF.

The rearrangement links TRBV18 to TRBJ1-3; D is possibly TRBD1 (6 bases). CDR1 KGHSH and CDR2 LQKENI come from the germline V gene. The V end lost 2 bases, the J end lost 0 bases, and 14 bases lay between the germline ends. CDR3 length: 17 amino acids. CDR3 residues: CASSPTGTVSSGNTIYF. In DNA form, the CDR3 reads TGTGCCAGCTCACCAACAGGGACGGTGAGCTCTGGAAACACCATATATTTT. Filled out from reference TRBV18 and TRBJ1-3, the complete variable domain reads NAGVMQNPRHLVRRRGQEARLRCSPMKGHSHVYWYRQLPEEGLKFMVYLQKENIIDESGMPKERFSAEFPKEGPSILRIQQVVRGDSAAYFCASSPTGTVSSGNTIYFGEGSWLTVV.

This rearrangement joins TRBV4-1 to TRBJ1-2; 8 positions agree with TRBD1. The V gene end was trimmed by 3 bases and the J gene end by 4 bases; junction bases not matched to a gene: 1. Germline lookup yields CDR1 MGHRA and CDR2 YSYEKL. The CDR3 spans 13 residues. The CDR3 bases are TGCGCCAGCAGCCATACAGGGGGCTATGGCTACACCTTC. Protein product: CASSHTGGYGYTF.

The rearrangement links TRBV19 to TRBJ2-5; 9 bases line up with TRBD2. J gave up 4 bases and V 5 bases, and 8 bases lay outside the gene matches. Germline values: CDR1 LNHDA, CDR2 SQIVND (reference sequence). This CDR3 region has 15 residues. CDR3 amino acids: CASSVSGGPAETQYF. The CDR3 DNA is TGTGCCAGTAGTGTCAGCGGGGGGCCGGCAGAGACCCAGTACTTC.

The chain recombines TRBV7-9 with TRBJ2-2; no clear D gene. V gave up 3 bases and J gave up 5 bases, with 7 bases separating them. The CDR3 contains 13 residues. Germline assignment: CDR1 SEHNR and CDR2 FQNEAQ (reference sequence). For the CDR3, the DNA is TGTGCCAGCAGCTTTATGCGTACCGGGGAGCTGTTTTTT. Translated, it gives CASSFMRTGELFF.